This TCR beta chain emerged from a study of regulatory T cells in long-lasting Graves disease. The sample holds many counts of this clonotype. The sample's time point: newly diagnosed GD, antithyroid drugs for less than 3 months. PBMCs were the source of the RNA used for TCR sequencing. Both iRepertoire HTBI primers and Arm-PCR of CDR3 regions were used to build the TCR beta libraries. Via MiXCR, TCRdb re-called the multiplex PCR reads, giving one row per CDR3 protein. The sample consists of about 430,000 distinct CDR3 sequences, over 12% of them appearing once. This sample was also put to use in a study of T cells in Graves' hyperthyroidism and ophthalmopathy. Turning to that study: TCR CDR3 regions were first amplified by RT-PCR with HTBI primers. Blood also held most thyroid clonotypes expanded beyond 0.001. A model using 13 V-J features told ophthalmopathy apart from stable hyperthyroidism.

Source: peripheral blood mononuclear cells (PBMCs), taken at new diagnosis, from a patient treated with antithyroid drugs. The sequence came from a woman in her thirties or forties with Graves disease.

CDR3 coding DNA: TGCAGTGCTAGGGCCCACCATTCCGCGCATAATTCACCCCTCCACTTT. This gives the protein CSARAHHSAHNSPLHF. The chain joins TRBV20-1 to TRBJ1-6, with D uncertain. Looked up from germline, CDR1 is DFQATT and CDR2 is SNEGSKA (reference sequence). Trimming cost V 3 bases and J 5 bases, with 17 bases left between them. The CDR3 is made up of 16 amino acids.